Given below is one T cell receptor (beta chain) in context. The sample belongs to a study of shared clonotypes between healthy human individuals. Here immunoSEQ multiplex PCR was the method, and the copy in TCRdb shows in-frame clones only, minus some. Among over a million clones listed, roughly 96% were seen once. The V gene end was trimmed by 6 bases and the J gene end by 1 base; junction bases not matched to a gene: 6. There are 16 residues in the CDR3. Germline-derived CDR1 and CDR2 are SGHKS and YYEKEE (reference sequence). The chain uses TRBV5-5 and TRBJ2-2; 10 bases are a match to TRBD2. Specimen: naive CD4+ T cells sorted from blood. Specified subset: CD45RA+ positively selected. This TCR was sampled from a man under 40 in good health. The CDR3 coding sequence is TGTGCCAGCAACTATAGGACTAGCGGGAACACCGGGGAGCTGTTTTTT. As protein: CASNYRTSGNTGELFF.